What follows describes a single T cell receptor (beta chain). The data were obtained in a study of blood T cell repertoires in COVID-19. The overall study: There were acute and convalescent COVID-19 samples, and they came from the United States, Italy and Spain. The analysed material was cDNA or gDNA that came from T cells, B-cell-depleted T cells, or PBMCs.

Germline V gene lookup returns CDR1 SGDLS and CDR2 YYNGEE. CDR3 length: 15 residues. Trimming removed 0 bases at V and 4 bases at J, with 11 bases between. In the authors' methods: Reference gene primer amplification gave nucleated cell count estimates. Generated by immunoSEQ multiplex PCR, the TCRdb table keeps only in-frame clones and is missing some. V and J calls and clone size come straight from that table; D and trimming were deduced from the DNA. The sample yields 86,000 or so clones, 82% seen once. The clonotype comes from a woman older than 75 with acute or convalescent COVID-19. What was sequenced was peripheral blood. The J gene is TRBJ1-3, the V gene TRBV9; D gene uncertain. The CDR3, as DNA: TGTGCCAGCAGCGTAGGAAACAGCATAGGAAACACCATATATTTT. Translated, it gives CASSVGNSIGNTIYF.